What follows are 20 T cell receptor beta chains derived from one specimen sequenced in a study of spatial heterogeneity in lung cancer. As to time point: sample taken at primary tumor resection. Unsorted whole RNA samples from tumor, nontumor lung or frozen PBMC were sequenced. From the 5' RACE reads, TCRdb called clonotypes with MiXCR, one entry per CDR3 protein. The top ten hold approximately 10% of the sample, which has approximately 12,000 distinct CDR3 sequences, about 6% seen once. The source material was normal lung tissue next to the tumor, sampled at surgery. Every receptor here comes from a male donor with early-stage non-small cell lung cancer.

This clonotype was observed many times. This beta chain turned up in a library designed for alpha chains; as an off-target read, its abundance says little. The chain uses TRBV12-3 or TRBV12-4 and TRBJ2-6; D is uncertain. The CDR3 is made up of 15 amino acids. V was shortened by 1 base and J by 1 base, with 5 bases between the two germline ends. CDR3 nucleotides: TGTGCCAGCAGTTTAGGTGGGTCTGGGGCCAACGTCCTGACTTTC. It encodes CASSLGGSGANVLTF.

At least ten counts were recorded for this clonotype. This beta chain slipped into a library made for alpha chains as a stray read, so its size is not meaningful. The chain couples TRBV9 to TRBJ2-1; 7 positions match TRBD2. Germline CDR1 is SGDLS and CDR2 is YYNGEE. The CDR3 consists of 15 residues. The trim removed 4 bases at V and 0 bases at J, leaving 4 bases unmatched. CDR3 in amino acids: CASSPSGASYNEQFF. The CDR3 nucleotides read TGTGCCAGCAGCCCGAGCGGGGCCTCCTACAATGAGCAGTTCTTC.

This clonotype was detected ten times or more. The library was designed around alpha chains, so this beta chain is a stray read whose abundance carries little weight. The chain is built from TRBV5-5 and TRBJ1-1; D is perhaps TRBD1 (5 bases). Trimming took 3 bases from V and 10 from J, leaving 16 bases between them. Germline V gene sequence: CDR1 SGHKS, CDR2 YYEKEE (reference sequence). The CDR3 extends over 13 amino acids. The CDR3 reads CASSSGPTAAAFF. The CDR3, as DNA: TGTGCCAGCAGCTCGGGACCGACCGCTGCAGCTTTCTTT.

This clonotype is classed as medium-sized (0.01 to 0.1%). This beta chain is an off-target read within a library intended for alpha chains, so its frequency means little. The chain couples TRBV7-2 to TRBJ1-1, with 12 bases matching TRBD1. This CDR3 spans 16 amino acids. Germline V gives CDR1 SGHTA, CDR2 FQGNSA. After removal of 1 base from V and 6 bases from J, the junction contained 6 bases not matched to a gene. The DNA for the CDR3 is TGTGCCAGCAGCTTAGTGGGACAGGGGGCGAGTGCTGAAGCTTTCTTT. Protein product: CASSLVGQGASAEAFF.

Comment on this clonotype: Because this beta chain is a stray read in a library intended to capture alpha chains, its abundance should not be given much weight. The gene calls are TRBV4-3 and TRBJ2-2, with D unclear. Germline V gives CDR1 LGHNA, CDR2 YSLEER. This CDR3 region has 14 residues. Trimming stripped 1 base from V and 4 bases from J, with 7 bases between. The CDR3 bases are TGCGCCAGCAGCCAAGCTTGGGGCACCGGGGAGCTGTTTTTT. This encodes CASSQAWGTGELFF.

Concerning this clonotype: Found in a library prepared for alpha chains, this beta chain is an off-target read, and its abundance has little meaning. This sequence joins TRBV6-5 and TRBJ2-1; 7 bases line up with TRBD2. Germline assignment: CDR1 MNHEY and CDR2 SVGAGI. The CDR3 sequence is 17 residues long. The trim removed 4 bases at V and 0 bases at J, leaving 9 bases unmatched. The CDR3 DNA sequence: TGTGCCAGCAGTTTCCGCCTCGGCGGGGGCTCCTACAATGAGCAGTTCTTC. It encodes CASSFRLGGGSYNEQFF.

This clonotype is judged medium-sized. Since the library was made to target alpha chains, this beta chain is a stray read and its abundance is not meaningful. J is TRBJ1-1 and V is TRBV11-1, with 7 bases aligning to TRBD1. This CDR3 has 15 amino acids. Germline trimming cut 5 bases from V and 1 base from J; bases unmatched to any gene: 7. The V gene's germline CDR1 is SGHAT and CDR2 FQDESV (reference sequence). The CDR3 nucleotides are TGTGCCAGCAGCCTGTCGGACAGGAAGAACACTGAAGCTTTCTTT. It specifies CASSLSDRKNTEAFF.

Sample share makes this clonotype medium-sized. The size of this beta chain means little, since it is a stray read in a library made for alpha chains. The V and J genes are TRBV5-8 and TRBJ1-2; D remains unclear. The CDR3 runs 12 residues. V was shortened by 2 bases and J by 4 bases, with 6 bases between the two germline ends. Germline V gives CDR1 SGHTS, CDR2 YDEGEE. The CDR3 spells CASSLPAYGYTF. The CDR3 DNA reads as TGTGCCAGCAGCTTACCCGCCTATGGCTACACCTTC. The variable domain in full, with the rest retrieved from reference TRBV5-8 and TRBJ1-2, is EAGVTQSPTHLIKTRGQQATLRCSPISGHTSVYWYQQALGLGLQFLLWYDEGEERNRGNFPPRFSGRQFPNYSSELNVNALELEDSALYLCASSLPAYGYTFGSGTRLTVV.

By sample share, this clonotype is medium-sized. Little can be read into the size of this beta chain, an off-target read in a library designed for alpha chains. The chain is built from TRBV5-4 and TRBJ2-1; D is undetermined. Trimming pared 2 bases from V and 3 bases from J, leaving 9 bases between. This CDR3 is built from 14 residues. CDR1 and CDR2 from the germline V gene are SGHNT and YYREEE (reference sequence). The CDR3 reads CASSLGQNYNEQFF. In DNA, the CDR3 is TGTGCCAGCAGCTTAGGGCAGAACTACAATGAGCAGTTCTTC.

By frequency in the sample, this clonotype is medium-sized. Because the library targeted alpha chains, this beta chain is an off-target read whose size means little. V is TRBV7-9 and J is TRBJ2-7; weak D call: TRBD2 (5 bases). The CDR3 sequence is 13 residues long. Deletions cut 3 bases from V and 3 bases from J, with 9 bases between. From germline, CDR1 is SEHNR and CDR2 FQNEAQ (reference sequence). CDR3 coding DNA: TGTGCCAGCAGCTTTCGGGAACACTACGAGCAGTACTTC. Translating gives CASSFREHYEQYF. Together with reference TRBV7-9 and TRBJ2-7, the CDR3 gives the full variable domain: DTGVSQNPRHKITKRGQNVTFRCDPISEHNRLYWYRQTLGQGPEFLTYFQNEAQLEKSRLLSDRFSAERPKGSFSTLEIQRTEQGDSAMYLCASSFREHYEQYFGPGTRLTVT.

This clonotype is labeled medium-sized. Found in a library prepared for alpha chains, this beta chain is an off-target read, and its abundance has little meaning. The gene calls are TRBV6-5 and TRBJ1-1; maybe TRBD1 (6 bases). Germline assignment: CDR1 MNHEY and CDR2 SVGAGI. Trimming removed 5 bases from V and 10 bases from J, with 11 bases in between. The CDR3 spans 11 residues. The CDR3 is CASSEQGRAFF. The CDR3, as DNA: TGTGCCAGCAGTGAGCAGGGGAGAGCTTTCTTT.

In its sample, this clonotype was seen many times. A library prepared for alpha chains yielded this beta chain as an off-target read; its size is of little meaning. The CDR3 region is CAWSVGGGTEAFF. The CDR3 DNA reads as TGTGCCTGGAGTGTAGGGGGAGGCACTGAAGCTTTCTTT. This chain uses TRBV30 with TRBJ1-1; possible D gene TRBD1, 6 bases. Germline assignment: CDR1 GTSNPN and CDR2 SVGIG (reference sequence). This CDR3 region has 13 residues. V lost 0 bases and J lost 4, with 9 bases in between.

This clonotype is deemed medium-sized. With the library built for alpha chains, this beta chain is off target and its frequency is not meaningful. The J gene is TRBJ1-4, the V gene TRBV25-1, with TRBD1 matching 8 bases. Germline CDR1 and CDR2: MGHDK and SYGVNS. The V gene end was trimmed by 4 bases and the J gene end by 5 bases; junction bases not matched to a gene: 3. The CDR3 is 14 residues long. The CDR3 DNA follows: TGTGCCAGCAGTGCCAGGGGGCCAAATGAAAAACTGTTTTTT. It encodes CASSARGPNEKLFF. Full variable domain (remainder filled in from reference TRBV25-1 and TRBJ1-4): EADIYQTPRYLVIGTGKKITLECSQTMGHDKMYWYQQDPGMELHLIHYSYGVNSTEKGDLSSESTVSRIRTEHFPLTLESARPSHTSQYLCASSARGPNEKLFFGSGTQLSVL.

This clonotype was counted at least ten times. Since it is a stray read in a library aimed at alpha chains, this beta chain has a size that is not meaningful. CDR3 protein: CASSFSGPYNEQFF. CDR3 DNA: TGTGCCAGCAGCTTTAGCGGGCCCTACAATGAGCAGTTCTTC. The chain recombines TRBV7-6 with TRBJ2-1; 7 positions match TRBD2. Trimming cost V 3 bases and J 2 bases; bases outside gene matches: 1. The CDR3 is 14 amino acids. CDR1 and CDR2 from the germline V gene are SGHVS and FNYEAQ.

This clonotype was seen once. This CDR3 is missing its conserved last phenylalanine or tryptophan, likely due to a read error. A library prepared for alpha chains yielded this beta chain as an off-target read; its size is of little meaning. This CDR3 reads CAWRGVWVEAFL. The CDR3, as DNA: TGTGCCTGGAGGGGGGTTTGGGTTGAAGCTTTCCTT. The rearrangement joins TRBV30 to TRBJ1-1, with D tentatively TRBD1 (5 bases). Germline V lookup: CDR1 GTSNPN, CDR2 SVGIG (reference sequence). The CDR3 is 12 amino acids. Trimming removed 3 bases from V and 7 bases from J, with 12 bases in between.

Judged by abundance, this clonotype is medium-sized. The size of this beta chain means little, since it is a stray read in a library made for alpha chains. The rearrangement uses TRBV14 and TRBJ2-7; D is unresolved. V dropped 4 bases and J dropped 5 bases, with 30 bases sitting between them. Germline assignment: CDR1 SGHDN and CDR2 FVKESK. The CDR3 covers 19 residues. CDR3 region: CASSPIDGIILPIGDEQYF. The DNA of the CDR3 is TGTGCCAGCAGCCCCATAGATGGGATTATACTCCCAATTGGAGACGAGCAGTACTTC.

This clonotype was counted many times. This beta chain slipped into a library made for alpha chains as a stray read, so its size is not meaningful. CDR3 DNA sequence: TGTGCCAGCAGTGACAACGGGGGGTCCTACGAGCAGTACTTC. Protein sequence: CASSDNGGSYEQYF. This sequence joins TRBV6-1 and TRBJ2-7, with 7 nucleotides matching TRBD2. V lost 3 bases, J lost 1 base, and 3 bases stayed unmatched. In germline, CDR1 is MNHNS, CDR2 SASEGT. The CDR3 sequence is 14 residues long.

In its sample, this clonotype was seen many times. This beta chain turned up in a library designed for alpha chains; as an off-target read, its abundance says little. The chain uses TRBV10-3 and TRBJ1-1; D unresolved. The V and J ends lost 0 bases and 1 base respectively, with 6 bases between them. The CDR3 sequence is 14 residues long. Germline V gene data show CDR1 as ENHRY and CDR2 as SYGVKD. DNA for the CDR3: TGTGCCATCAGTGAGTCGACCAGGAACACTGAAGCTTTCTTT. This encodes CAISESTRNTEAFF.

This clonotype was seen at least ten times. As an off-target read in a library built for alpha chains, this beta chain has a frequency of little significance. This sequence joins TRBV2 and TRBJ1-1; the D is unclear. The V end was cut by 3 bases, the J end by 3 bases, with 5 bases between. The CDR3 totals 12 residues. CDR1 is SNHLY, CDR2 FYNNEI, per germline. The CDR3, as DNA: TGTGCCAGCAGTGACGGGGACACTGAAGCTTTCTTT. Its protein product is CASSDGDTEAFF.

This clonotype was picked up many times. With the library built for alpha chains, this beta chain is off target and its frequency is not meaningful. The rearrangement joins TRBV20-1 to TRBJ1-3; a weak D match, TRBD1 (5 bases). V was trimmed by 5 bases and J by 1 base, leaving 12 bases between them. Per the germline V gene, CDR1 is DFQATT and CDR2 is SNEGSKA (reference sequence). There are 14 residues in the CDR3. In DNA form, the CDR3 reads TGCAGTGCTTCTTTCGACAGTTCTGGAAACACCATATATTTT. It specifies CSASFDSSGNTIYF.